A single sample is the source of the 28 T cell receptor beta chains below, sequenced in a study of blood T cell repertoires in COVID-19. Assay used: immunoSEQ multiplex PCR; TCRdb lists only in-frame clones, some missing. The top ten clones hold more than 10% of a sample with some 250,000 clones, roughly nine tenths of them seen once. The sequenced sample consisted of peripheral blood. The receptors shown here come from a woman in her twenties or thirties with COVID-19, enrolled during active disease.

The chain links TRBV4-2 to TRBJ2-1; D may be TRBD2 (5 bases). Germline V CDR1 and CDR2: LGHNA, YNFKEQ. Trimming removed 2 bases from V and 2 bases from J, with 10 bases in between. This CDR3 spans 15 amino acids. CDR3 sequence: CASSQRGDTYNEQFF. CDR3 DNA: TGTGCCAGCAGCCAACGGGGAGATACCTACAATGAGCAGTTCTTC.

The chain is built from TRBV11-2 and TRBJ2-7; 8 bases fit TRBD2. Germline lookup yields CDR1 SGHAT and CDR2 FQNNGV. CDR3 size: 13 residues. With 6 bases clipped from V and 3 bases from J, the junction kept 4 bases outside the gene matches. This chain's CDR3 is CASRAGLVYEQYF. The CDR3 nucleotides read TGTGCCAGCAGAGCGGGACTAGTCTACGAGCAGTACTTC.

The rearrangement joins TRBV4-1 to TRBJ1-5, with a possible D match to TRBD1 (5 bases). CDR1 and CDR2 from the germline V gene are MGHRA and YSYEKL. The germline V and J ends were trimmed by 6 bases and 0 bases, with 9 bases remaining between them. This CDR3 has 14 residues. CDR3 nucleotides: TGCGCCAGCAGGGACATGTATAGCAATCAGCCCCAGCATTTT. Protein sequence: CASRDMYSNQPQHF.

DNA of the CDR3: TGCGCCAGCAGCCCATTTCGAGTCGAGAACACCGGGGAGCTGTTTTTT. Translated: CASSPFRVENTGELFF. V usage is TRBV10-1 and J usage is TRBJ2-2; no clear D. This CDR3 region has 16 residues. CDR1 is WNHNN and CDR2 is SYGVQD in the germline V gene (reference sequence). Trimming left V 6 bases short and J 1 base short, with 15 bases between.

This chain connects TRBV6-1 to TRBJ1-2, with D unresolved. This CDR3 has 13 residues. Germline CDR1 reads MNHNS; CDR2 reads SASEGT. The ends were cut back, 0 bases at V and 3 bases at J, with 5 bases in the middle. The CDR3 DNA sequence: TGTGCCAGCAGTGAAGCTAGTGACTATGGCTACACCTTC. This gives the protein CASSEASDYGYTF.

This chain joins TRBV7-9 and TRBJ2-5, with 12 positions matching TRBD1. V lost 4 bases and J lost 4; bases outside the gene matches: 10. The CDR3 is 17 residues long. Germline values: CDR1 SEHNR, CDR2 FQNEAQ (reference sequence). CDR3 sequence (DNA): TGTGCCAGCAGCTCCTGGGACAGGGGGCGGATGCGAGAGACCCAGTACTTC. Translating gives CASSSWDRGRMRETQYF.

The CDR3: CASSYGMSGANVLTF. The CDR3 DNA sequence: TGTGCCAGCAGTTACGGGATGTCTGGGGCCAACGTCCTGACTTTC. The chain uses TRBV2 and TRBJ2-6, with D possibly TRBD2 on 5 matching bases. Trimming cost V 5 bases and J 1 base, with 9 bases left between them. Germline CDR1 is SNHLY and CDR2 is FYNNEI. CDR3 length equals 15 residues.

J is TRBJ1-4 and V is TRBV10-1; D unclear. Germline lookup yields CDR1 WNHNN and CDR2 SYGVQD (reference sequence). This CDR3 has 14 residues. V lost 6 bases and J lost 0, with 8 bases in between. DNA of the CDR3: TGCGCCAGCAGCGCGGAAGCAACTAATGAAAAACTGTTTTTT. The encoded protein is CASSAEATNEKLFF.

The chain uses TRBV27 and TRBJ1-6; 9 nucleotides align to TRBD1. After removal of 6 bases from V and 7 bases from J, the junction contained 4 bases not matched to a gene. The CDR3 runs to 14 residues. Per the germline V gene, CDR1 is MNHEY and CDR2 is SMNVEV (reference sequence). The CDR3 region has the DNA TGTGCCAGCAGGCATGACAGGGGGAATTCACCCCTCCACTTT. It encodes CASRHDRGNSPLHF.

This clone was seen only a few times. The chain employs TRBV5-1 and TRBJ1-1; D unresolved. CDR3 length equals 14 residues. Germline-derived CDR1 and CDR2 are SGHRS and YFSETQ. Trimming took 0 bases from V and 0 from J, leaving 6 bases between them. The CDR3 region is CASSLGGMNTEAFF. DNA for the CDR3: TGCGCCAGCAGCTTGGGAGGGATGAACACTGAAGCTTTCTTT.

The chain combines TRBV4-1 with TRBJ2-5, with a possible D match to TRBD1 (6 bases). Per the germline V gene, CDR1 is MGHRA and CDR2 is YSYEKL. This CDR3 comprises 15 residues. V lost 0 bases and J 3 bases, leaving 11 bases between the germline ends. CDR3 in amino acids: CASSQDHREKETQYF. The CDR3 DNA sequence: TGCGCCAGCAGCCAAGATCACAGGGAGAAAGAGACCCAGTACTTC.

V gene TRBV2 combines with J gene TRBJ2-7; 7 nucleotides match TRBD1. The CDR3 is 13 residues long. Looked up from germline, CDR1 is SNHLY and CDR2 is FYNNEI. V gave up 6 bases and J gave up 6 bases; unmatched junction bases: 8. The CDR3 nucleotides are TGTGCCAGCAGAAGACAGGGACGGGGCGAGCAGTACTTC. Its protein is CASRRQGRGEQYF.

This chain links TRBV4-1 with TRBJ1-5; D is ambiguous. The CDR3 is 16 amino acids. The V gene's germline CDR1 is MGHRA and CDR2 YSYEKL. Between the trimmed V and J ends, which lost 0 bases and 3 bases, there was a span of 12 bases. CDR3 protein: CASSQEPGLDNQPQHF. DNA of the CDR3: TGCGCCAGCAGCCAAGAACCGGGATTAGACAATCAGCCCCAGCATTTT.

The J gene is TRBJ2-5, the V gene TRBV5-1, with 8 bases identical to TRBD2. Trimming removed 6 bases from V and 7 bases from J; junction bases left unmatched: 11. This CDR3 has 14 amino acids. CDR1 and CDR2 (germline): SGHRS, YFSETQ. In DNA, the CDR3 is TGCGCCAGCAATATAGCGGGGCCGTTGGGGACCCAGTACTTC. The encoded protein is CASNIAGPLGTQYF.

The CDR3: CASRPQGRGETQYF. The CDR3 DNA follows: TGTGCCAGCAGACCTCAGGGGAGGGGGGAGACCCAGTACTTC. The rearrangement links TRBV6-6 to TRBJ2-5, with D maybe TRBD2 (7 bases). The CDR3 is made up of 14 amino acids. Trimming left V 6 bases short and J 5 bases short, with 16 bases between. The germline V gene has CDR1 MNHNY and CDR2 SVGAGI (reference sequence).

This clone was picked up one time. The CDR3 DNA follows: TGCGCCAGCAGCCAAATCCAGGGGAGTTGGGACACCATATATTTT. It yields the protein CASSQIQGSWDTIYF. The chain joins TRBV4-1 to TRBJ1-3; D perhaps matches TRBD1 (6 bases). Trimming took 2 bases from V and 8 from J, leaving 16 bases between them. Germline-derived CDR1 and CDR2 are MGHRA and YSYEKL. CDR3 length: 15 residues.

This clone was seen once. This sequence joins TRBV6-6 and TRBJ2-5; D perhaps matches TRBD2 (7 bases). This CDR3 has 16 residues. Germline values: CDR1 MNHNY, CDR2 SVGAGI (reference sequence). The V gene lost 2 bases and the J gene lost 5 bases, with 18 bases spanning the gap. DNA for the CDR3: TGTGCCAGCAGTTACGAGGGAGGGGGGGCCCAGGAGACCCAGTACTTC. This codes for CASSYEGGGAQETQYF.

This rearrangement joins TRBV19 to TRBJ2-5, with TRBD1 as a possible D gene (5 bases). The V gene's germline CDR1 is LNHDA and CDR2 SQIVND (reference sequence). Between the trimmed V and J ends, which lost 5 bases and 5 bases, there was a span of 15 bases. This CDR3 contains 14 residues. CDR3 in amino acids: CASSQGYSGETQYF. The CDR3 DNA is TGTGCCAGTAGTCAGGGCTACTCCGGGGAGACCCAGTACTTC.

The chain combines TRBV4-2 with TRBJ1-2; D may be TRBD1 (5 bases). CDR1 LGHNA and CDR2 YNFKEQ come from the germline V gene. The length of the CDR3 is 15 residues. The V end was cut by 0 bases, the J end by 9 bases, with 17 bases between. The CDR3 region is CASSQEGARVLRYTF. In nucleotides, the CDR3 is TGTGCCAGCAGCCAAGAGGGTGCCAGGGTTCTTCGCTACACCTTC.

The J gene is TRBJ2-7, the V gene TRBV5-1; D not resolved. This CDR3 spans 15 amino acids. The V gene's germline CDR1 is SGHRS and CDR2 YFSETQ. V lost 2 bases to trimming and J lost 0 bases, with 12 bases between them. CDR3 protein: CASSLFGASSYEQYF. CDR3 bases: TGCGCCAGCAGCTTATTTGGAGCCAGCTCCTACGAGCAGTACTTC. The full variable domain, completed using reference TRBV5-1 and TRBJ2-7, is KAGVTQTPRYLIKTRGQQVTLSCSPISGHRSVSWYQQTPGQGLQFLFEYFSETQRNKGNFPGRFSGRQFSNSRSEMNVSTLELGDSALYLCASSLFGASSYEQYFGPGTRLTVT.

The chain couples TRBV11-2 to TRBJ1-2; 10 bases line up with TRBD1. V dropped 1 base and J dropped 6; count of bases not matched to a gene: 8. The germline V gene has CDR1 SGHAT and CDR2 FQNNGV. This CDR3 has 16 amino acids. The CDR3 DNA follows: TGTGCCAGCAGCTTAGGAGGGACAGGGGCCCTGGATGGCTACACCTTC. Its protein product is CASSLGGTGALDGYTF. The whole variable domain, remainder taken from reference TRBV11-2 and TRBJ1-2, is EAGVAQSPRYKIIEKRQSVAFWCNPISGHATLYWYQQILGQGPKLLIQFQNNGVVDDSQLPKDRFSAERLKGVDSTLKIQPAKLEDSAVYLCASSLGGTGALDGYTFGSGTRLTVV.

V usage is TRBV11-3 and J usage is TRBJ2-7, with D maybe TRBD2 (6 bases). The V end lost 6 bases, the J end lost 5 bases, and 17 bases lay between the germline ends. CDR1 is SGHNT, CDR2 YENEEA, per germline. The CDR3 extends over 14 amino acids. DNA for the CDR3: TGTGCCAGCAGTCGGGGGACCCGGCCGAACGAGCAGTACTTC. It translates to CASSRGTRPNEQYF.

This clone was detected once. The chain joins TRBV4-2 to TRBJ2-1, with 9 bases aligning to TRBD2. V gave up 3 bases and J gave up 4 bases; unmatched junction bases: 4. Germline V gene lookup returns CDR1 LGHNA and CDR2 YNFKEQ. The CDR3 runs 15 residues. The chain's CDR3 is CASSQRGGPYNEQFF. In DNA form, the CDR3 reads TGTGCCAGCAGCCAGCGGGGGGGCCCGTACAATGAGCAGTTCTTC.

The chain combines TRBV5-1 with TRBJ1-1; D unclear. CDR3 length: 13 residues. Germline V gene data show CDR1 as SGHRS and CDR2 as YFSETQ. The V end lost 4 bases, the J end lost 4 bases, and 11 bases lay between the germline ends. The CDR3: CASSPPRGTEAFF. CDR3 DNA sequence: TGCGCCAGCAGCCCACCACGGGGCACTGAAGCTTTCTTT.

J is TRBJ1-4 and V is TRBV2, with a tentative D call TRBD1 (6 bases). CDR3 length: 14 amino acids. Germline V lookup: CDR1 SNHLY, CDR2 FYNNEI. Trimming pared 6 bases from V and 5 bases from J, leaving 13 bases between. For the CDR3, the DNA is TGTGCCAGCAGCCTCCAGGGGAAAAATGAAAAACTGTTTTTT. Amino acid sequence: CASSLQGKNEKLFF.

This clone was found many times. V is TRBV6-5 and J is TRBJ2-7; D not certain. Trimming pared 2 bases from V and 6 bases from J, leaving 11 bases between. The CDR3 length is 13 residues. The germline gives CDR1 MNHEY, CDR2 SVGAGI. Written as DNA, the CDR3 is TGTGCCAGCAGTTACAGAGGAAGGCTCGAGCAGTACTTC. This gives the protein CASSYRGRLEQYF.

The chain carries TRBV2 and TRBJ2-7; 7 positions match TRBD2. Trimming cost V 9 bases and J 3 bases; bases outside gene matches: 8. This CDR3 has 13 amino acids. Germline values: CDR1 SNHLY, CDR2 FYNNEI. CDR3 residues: CASSSGDNYEQYF. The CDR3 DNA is TGTGCCAGTTCTAGCGGAGATAACTACGAGCAGTACTTC. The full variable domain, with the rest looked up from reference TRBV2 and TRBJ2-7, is EPEVTQTPSHQVTQMGQEVILRCVPISNHLYFYWYRQILGQKVEFLVSFYNNEISEKSEIFDDQFSVERPDGSNFTLKIRSTKLEDSAMYFCASSSGDNYEQYFGPGTRLTVT.

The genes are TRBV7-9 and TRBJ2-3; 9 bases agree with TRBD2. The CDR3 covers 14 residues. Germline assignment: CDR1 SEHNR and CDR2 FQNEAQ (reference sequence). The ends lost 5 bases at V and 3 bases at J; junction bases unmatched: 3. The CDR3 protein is CASSNSGGTDTQYF. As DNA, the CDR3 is TGTGCCAGCAGCAACAGCGGGGGGACAGATACGCAGTATTTT.